The 23 T cell receptor beta chains in this list originate from one sample, sequenced in a study of cytomegalovirus exposure and HLA in healthy donors. A multiplex PCR was run with 60 Vbeta primers and 13 Jbeta primers. Sequenced by immunoSEQ multiplex PCR; TCRdb stores in-frame clones only, minus some. This sample has over 150,000 clones; approximately 74% occur once, and the top ten carry 2.5% to 3%. The sequenced sample consisted of PBMCs. These receptor sequences come from a man aged 18 to 35 in good health and CMV-seronegative.

In its sample, this clone was seen once. This rearrangement joins TRBV6-5 to TRBJ1-4; the D is unclear. The CDR3 contains 16 residues. V was shortened by 0 bases and J by 0 bases, with 8 bases between the two germline ends. The germline CDR1 and CDR2 sequences are MNHEY and SVGAGI. CDR3 sequence reads: CASSYSHRATNEKLFF. CDR3 DNA sequence: TGTGCCAGCAGTTACTCGCACAGAGCAACTAATGAAAAACTGTTTTTT.

The rearrangement joins TRBV11-2 to TRBJ2-5, with D perhaps TRBD2 (7 bases). Trimming took off 3 bases at V and 1 base at J, with 18 bases between the two ends. The CDR3 length is 17 residues. Germline CDR1 and CDR2: SGHAT and FQNNGV. CDR3 in amino acids: CASSLGGGRGFQETQYF. DNA of the CDR3: TGTGCCAGCAGCTTGGGGGGGGGCAGGGGATTCCAAGAGACCCAGTACTTC. Variable domain in full (rest from reference TRBV11-2 and TRBJ2-5): EAGVAQSPRYKIIEKRQSVAFWCNPISGHATLYWYQQILGQGPKLLIQFQNNGVVDDSQLPKDRFSAERLKGVDSTLKIQPAKLEDSAVYLCASSLGGGRGFQETQYFGPGTRLLVL.

The chain is built from TRBV27 and TRBJ1-5; no definite D call. CDR1 is MNHEY and CDR2 is SMNVEV in the germline V gene (reference sequence). Trimming cost V 3 bases and J 3 bases, with 9 bases left between them. The CDR3 totals 14 residues. DNA of the CDR3: TGTGCCAGCAGTTTTGGCGGCCCCAATCAGCCCCAGCATTTT. This gives the protein CASSFGGPNQPQHF.

The chain combines TRBV5-1 with TRBJ2-3; TRBD2 agrees at 8 bases. The CDR3 is 15 amino acids. V shed 4 bases and J 3 bases; nucleotides not matched to a gene: 7. Germline values: CDR1 SGHRS, CDR2 YFSETQ. The CDR3 is CASSTGLASTDTQYF. CDR3 coding DNA: TGCGCCAGCAGCACCGGACTAGCTTCAACAGATACGCAGTATTTT.

The chain combines TRBV5-1 with TRBJ2-2; D gene ambiguous. Trimming stripped 7 bases from V and 0 bases from J, with 10 bases between. Germline V gene data show CDR1 as SGHRS and CDR2 as YFSETQ. This CDR3 is built from 14 residues. CDR3 residues: CASGAGPNTGELFF. Here the CDR3 DNA reads TGCGCCAGCGGCGCTGGGCCGAACACCGGGGAGCTGTTTTTT. The full variable domain, its missing parts supplied by reference TRBV5-1 and TRBJ2-2, is KAGVTQTPRYLIKTRGQQVTLSCSPISGHRSVSWYQQTPGQGLQFLFEYFSETQRNKGNFPGRFSGRQFSNSRSEMNVSTLELGDSALYLCASGAGPNTGELFFGEGSRLTVL.

J is TRBJ1-3 and V is TRBV5-4; maybe TRBD1 (5 bases). V was trimmed by 0 bases and J by 2 bases, leaving 12 bases between them. Germline V gene lookup returns CDR1 SGHNT and CDR2 YYREEE (reference sequence). CDR3 size: 16 residues. In DNA form, the CDR3 reads TGTGCCAGCAGCTTGGGGGGCCCAAATACTGGAAACACCATATATTTT. Its protein product is CASSLGGPNTGNTIYF.

The chain couples TRBV6-1 to TRBJ1-3; D is ambiguous. Germline V gene lookup returns CDR1 MNHNS and CDR2 SASEGT. Trimming cost V 2 bases and J 3 bases, with 8 bases left between them. The CDR3 length is 14 residues. The CDR3 here is CASSEPGFGNTIYF. In DNA form, the CDR3 reads TGTGCCAGCAGTGAACCCGGGTTTGGAAACACCATATATTTT.

The J gene is TRBJ1-1, the V gene TRBV19, with a weak D call TRBD1 (6 bases). Germline V gene data show CDR1 as LNHDA and CDR2 as SQIVND (reference sequence). V lost 5 bases, J lost 8 bases, and 15 bases lay in between. This CDR3 has 13 residues. The CDR3 nucleotides read TGTGCCAGTAGTTCCTACCGACAGGAAGAAGCTTTCTTT. It translates to CASSSYRQEEAFF.

This sequence joins TRBV6-1 and TRBJ2-5, with D uncertain. Trimming took off 2 bases at V and 5 bases at J, with 9 bases between the two ends. CDR1 and CDR2 from the germline V gene are MNHNS and SASEGT. The CDR3 has 13 residues. CDR3 loop: CASSELSWETQYF. The CDR3 coding sequence is TGTGCCAGCAGTGAATTGAGTTGGGAGACCCAGTACTTC.

J is TRBJ2-3 and V is TRBV2; TRBD2 agrees at 8 bases. Germline-derived CDR1 and CDR2 are SNHLY and FYNNEI. With 11 bases clipped from V and 1 base from J, the junction kept 11 bases outside the gene matches. The CDR3 is made up of 15 amino acids. CDR3 amino acids: CAVISAGEGTDTQYF. CDR3 coding DNA: TGTGCCGTTATTTCAGCGGGGGAGGGCACAGATACGCAGTATTTT.

The CDR3: CASSESGVTGELFF. CDR3 DNA: TGTGCCAGCAGCGAGAGCGGGGTCACCGGGGAGCTGTTTTTT. The chain couples TRBV9 to TRBJ2-2; 7 nucleotides match TRBD2. Germline lookup yields CDR1 SGDLS and CDR2 YYNGEE. J was trimmed by 4 bases and V by 3 bases; bases with no gene match: 3. CDR3 size: 14 residues.

This chain joins TRBV2 and TRBJ2-5; 7 bases match TRBD2. The CDR3 extends over 13 amino acids. The trim removed 6 bases at V and 4 bases at J, leaving 5 bases unmatched. In germline, CDR1 is SNHLY, CDR2 FYNNEI. CDR3 region: CASSGTSAETQYF. The CDR3 nucleotides read TGTGCCAGCAGCGGTACTAGCGCAGAGACCCAGTACTTC. Supplemented by reference TRBV2 and TRBJ2-5, the full variable domain reads EPEVTQTPSHQVTQMGQEVILRCVPISNHLYFYWYRQILGQKVEFLVSFYNNEISEKSEIFDDQFSVERPDGSNFTLKIRSTKLEDSAMYFCASSGTSAETQYFGPGTRLLVL.

This rearrangement joins TRBV11-2 to TRBJ2-1; TRBD2 is a possible D gene (6 bases). CDR3 length: 14 amino acids. Germline V gene sequence: CDR1 SGHAT, CDR2 FQNNGV. Between the trimmed V and J ends, which lost 5 bases and 3 bases, there was a span of 11 bases. The CDR3 region is CASSGEENYNEQFF. CDR3 coding DNA: TGTGCCAGCAGCGGGGAGGAGAACTACAATGAGCAGTTCTTC.

The gene calls are TRBV7-2 and TRBJ2-5; D is perhaps TRBD2 (6 bases). V was cut by 0 bases and J by 2 bases, with 10 bases left in between. The germline V gene encodes CDR1 SGHTA and CDR2 FQGNSA. This CDR3 region has 15 residues. The CDR3 region is CASSLAGTAQETQYF. In DNA form, the CDR3 reads TGTGCCAGCAGCTTAGCCGGGACTGCACAAGAGACCCAGTACTTC. The complete variable domain, with remaining parts taken from reference TRBV7-2 and TRBJ2-5, reads GAGVSQSPSNKVTEKGKDVELRCDPISGHTALYWYRQSLGQGLEFLIYFQGNSAPDKSGLPSDRFSAERTGGSVSTLTIQRTQQEDSAVYLCASSLAGTAQETQYFGPGTRLLVL.

The V call is TRBV5-1, the J call TRBJ2-2; 7 nucleotides line up with TRBD1. This CDR3 region has 17 residues. J lost 0 bases, V lost 4 bases, and 9 bases had no gene match. Germline CDR1 and CDR2: SGHRS and YFSETQ. As DNA, the CDR3 is TGCGCCAGCAGCCGTACAGGGGCGACTTCGAACACCGGGGAGCTGTTTTTT. Translating gives CASSRTGATSNTGELFF.

The chain employs TRBV6-5 and TRBJ1-1; D might be TRBD1 (5 bases). This CDR3 comprises 15 residues. CDR1 is MNHEY, CDR2 SVGAGI, per germline. Trimming took 4 bases from V and 5 from J, leaving 17 bases between them. CDR3 sequence: CASSSLWQGGTEAFF. In DNA, the CDR3 is TGTGCCAGCAGTTCCCTCTGGCAGGGAGGGACTGAAGCTTTCTTT.

The V call is TRBV19, the J call TRBJ1-1; 8 nucleotides align to TRBD1. Germline loops: CDR1 LNHDA, CDR2 SQIVND (reference sequence). V was clipped by 7 bases and J by 1 base; unmatched bases: 8. The CDR3 loop spans 15 amino acids. DNA of the CDR3: TGTGCCAGTATTAAAGGGGACAGGCAGAACACTGAAGCTTTCTTT. This gives the protein CASIKGDRQNTEAFF.

This chain joins TRBV18 and TRBJ1-2; 8 nucleotides line up with TRBD1. Trimming took 4 bases from V and 3 from J; bases not matched to a gene: 1. This CDR3 has 13 amino acids. Germline V CDR1 and CDR2: KGHSH, LQKENI. CDR3 region: CASSLDRDYGYTF. The CDR3 bases are TGTGCCAGCTCACTGGACAGGGACTATGGCTACACCTTC.

V is TRBV19 and J is TRBJ1-1, with D perhaps TRBD1 (5 bases). This CDR3 region has 14 residues. Trimming took off 2 bases at V and 1 base at J, with 8 bases between the two ends. Looked up from germline, CDR1 is LNHDA and CDR2 is SQIVND (reference sequence). The CDR3 DNA is TGTGCCAGTAGTATACAGGGCGGGAACACTGAAGCTTTCTTT. This gives the protein CASSIQGGNTEAFF.

This clone appeared a single time. The V call is TRBV10-3, the J call TRBJ2-1, with 7 bases aligning to TRBD1. There are 15 residues in the CDR3. Losses at the gene ends were 4 bases for V and 4 bases for J; bases not matched to a gene: 7. The germline gives CDR1 ENHRY, CDR2 SYGVKD. CDR3 DNA: TGTGCCATCAGTGGACGACAGGGTGTTTACAATGAGCAGTTCTTC. It codes for CAISGRQGVYNEQFF.

This chain connects TRBV21-1 to TRBJ2-6; no check of the table's D call, TRBD1, against the DNA was made. TRBV21-1 is labeled a pseudogene. This CDR3 is 17 amino acids long. CDR3: CASSKESRDSGANGLTF. CDR3 sequence (DNA): TGTGCCAGCAGCAAAGAGAGCCGAGACTCTGGGGCCAACGGCCTGACTTTC.

This clone was seen more than once but under ten times. The likely explanation is a read error, given a far larger clone one base away. The V and J genes are TRBV5-8 and TRBJ2-5, with 15 bases that match TRBD2. J lost 4 bases, V lost 4 bases, and 8 bases had no gene match. The CDR3 has 17 residues. Germline CDR1 and CDR2: SGHTS and YDEGEE. The CDR3 nucleotides read TGTGCCAGCAGCCAAGATGGACTAGCGGGGGGGGTAGAGACCCAGTACTTC. Amino acids: CASSQDGLAGGVETQYF. The variable domain in full, completed from reference TRBV5-8 and TRBJ2-5, reads EAGVTQSPTHLIKTRGQQATLRCSPISGHTSVYWYQQALGLGLQFLLWYDEGEERNRGNFPPRFSGRQFPNYSSELNVNALELEDSALYLCASSQDGLAGGVETQYFGPGTRLLVL.

A few counts support this clone. V usage is TRBV27 and J usage is TRBJ2-1; TRBD2 agrees at 15 bases. V lost 4 bases, J lost 8 bases, and 3 bases stayed unmatched. Germline loops: CDR1 MNHEY, CDR2 SMNVEV (reference sequence). The CDR3 length is 15 residues. This CDR3 is CASSSGLAGGHEQFF. The CDR3 DNA follows: TGTGCCAGCAGTTCCGGACTAGCGGGGGGGCATGAGCAGTTCTTC.